The sequence of this TCR beta chain was determined in a study of cytomegalovirus exposure and HLA in healthy donors. 13 Jbeta primers and 60 Vbeta primers were used for the PCR. Assay used: immunoSEQ multiplex PCR; TCRdb lists only in-frame clones, some missing. The sample lists more than 150,000 clones; around 76% were seen once. The junction had 7 bases not matched to a gene; V was cut back by 4 bases and J by 4 bases. The CDR3 has 15 residues. Germline V gene sequence: CDR1 SNHLY, CDR2 FYNNEI. A few counts support this clone. The clonotype comes from a man aged 35 to 55 in good health and CMV-seronegative. The V call is TRBV2, the J call TRBJ1-5; 7 bases agree with TRBD1. The sequencing sample was made of PBMCs. This CDR3 reads CASSAHSTGNQPQHF. The DNA for the CDR3 is TGTGCCAGCAGTGCCCATTCGACAGGGAATCAGCCCCAGCATTTT.